A selection of T cell receptor beta chains follows, all from one sample in a study of PD-1 blockade in classical Hodgkin lymphoma. Measured with immunoSEQ multiplex PCR; TCRdb has only the in-frame clones, and not every one. The table records 21,000 or so clones, approximately 89% of them present only once. Sequenced material: peripheral blood mononuclear cells (PBMCs), taken before the fourth cycle of nivolumab. The receptor set was obtained from a human donor with classical Hodgkin lymphoma. The CDR3 runs from the conserved cysteine through the conserved F or W. A D gene is named only where the DNA matches it firmly. The size field is filled for only some rows; it gives once, few, many or a size class.

j_call,d_call,v_call,clone_size,cdr3_length,cdr3_nt,cdr3_aa
TRBJ1-2,-,TRBV9,-,14,TGTGCCAGCAGCGTAGCTGGGTCAGGGGATGGCTACACCTTC,CASSVAGSGDGYTF
TRBJ1-5,-,TRBV7-2,-,15,TGTGCCAGCAGCTCAGGGGTTTCTGGCAATCAGCCCCAGCATTTT,CASSSGVSGNQPQHF
TRBJ2-1,TRBD2,TRBV6-5,-,15,TGTGCCAGCAGTTACGGCGGGGGTACCTACAATGAGCAGTTCTTC,CASSYGGGTYNEQFF
TRBJ2-7,-,TRBV21-1,once,14,TGTGCCAGCAATCTAGCGGGAGTCTCCTACGAGCAGTACTTC,CASNLAGVSYEQYF
TRBJ1-2,-,TRBV6-6,few,11,TGTGCCAGCGGATTTGGGTATGGCTACACCTTC,CASGFGYGYTF
TRBJ2-1,-,TRBV30,-,14,TGTGCCTGGAGAAGAAGGGGCGGGTACGGTGAGCAGTTCTTC,CAWRRRGGYGEQFF
TRBJ1-2,-,TRBV29-1,-,15,TGCAGCGTTGAATTTCCCAGGGAGTTTGACTATGGCTACACCTTC,CSVEFPREFDYGYTF
TRBJ2-3,-,TRBV5-1,-,14,TGCGCCAGCAGCCGCAGGGTTAGCACAGATACGCAGTATTTT,CASSRRVSTDTQYF
TRBJ2-2,TRBD1,TRBV5-1,-,18,TGCGCCAGCAGCTTAGGAGGACAGGGGCGGTATGGTTCCGGGGAGCTGTTTTTT,CASSLGGQGRYGSGELFF
TRBJ2-3,TRBD2,TRBV27,-,16,TGTGCCAGCAGTCCCATAGCGGGGGGGCCGCCAGATACGCAGTATTTT,CASSPIAGGPPDTQYF
TRBJ2-7,-,TRBV27,-,14,TGTGCCAGCAGAATGGGACGGGGACTCTACGAGCAGTACTTC,CASRMGRGLYEQYF
TRBJ1-3,-,TRBV12-5,-,15,TGTGCTAGTGGTTTGGCCAGGGCTACTGGAAACACCATATATTTT,CASGLARATGNTIYF
TRBJ2-1,TRBD2,TRBV27,-,15,TGTGCCAGCAGCACCGGGACTAGCGCCTACAATGAGCAGTTCTTC,CASSTGTSAYNEQFF
TRBJ1-4,TRBD1,TRBV15,-,14,TGTGCCACCAGCAGAGATCAGGGGGCGGAAAAACTGTTTTTT,CATSRDQGAEKLFF
TRBJ1-3,-,TRBV5-6,-,14,TGTGCCAGCAGCCCACAGGGAACAGGAAACACCATATATTTT,CASSPQGTGNTIYF
TRBJ2-1,-,TRBV27,-,12,TGTGCCAGCAGTTTAGGGAACAATGAGCAGTTCTTC,CASSLGNNEQFF
TRBJ2-5,TRBD2,TRBV5-6,few,16,TGTGCCAGCAGCTTTTCCCTAGCGGGGTACGGTGAGACCCAGTACTTC,CASSFSLAGYGETQYF
TRBJ2-7,TRBD1,TRBV9,-,15,TGTGCCAGCAGCCCCCGGACAGGGGATGCCTACGAGCAGTACTTC,CASSPRTGDAYEQYF
TRBJ2-7,-,TRBV6-5,-,14,TGTGCCAGCTCAGGGGGGGATACATCCTACGAGCAGTACTTC,CASSGGDTSYEQYF
TRBJ2-3,-,TRBV21-1,-,16,TGTGCCAGCAGCAAAGAGGGGACACCCAGCACAGATACGCAGTATTTT,CASSKEGTPSTDTQYF
TRBJ1-2,-,TRBV4-1,-,15,TGCGCCAGCAGCCAAGTTGAAGGGGTGAACTATGGCTACACCTTC,CASSQVEGVNYGYTF
TRBJ2-7,TRBD2,TRBV25-1,-,14,TGTGCCAGCAGCGCGGGACTAGCGGTCTACGAGCAGTACTTC,CASSAGLAVYEQYF
TRBJ2-5,TRBD1,TRBV7-6,-,14,TGTGCCAGCAGCTTAGGGGACAGGGATGAGACCCAGTACTTC,CASSLGDRDETQYF
TRBJ2-3,TRBD2,TRBV5-1,-,16,TGCGCCAGCAGCTTGGAGGCGGGGGGGATGGCAGATACGCAGTATTTT,CASSLEAGGMADTQYF
TRBJ2-2,-,TRBV2,few,13,TGTGCCAGCAGTGAACAGGGCCACGGGGAGCTGTTTTTT,CASSEQGHGELFF
TRBJ1-1,-,TRBV25-1,-,15,TGTGCCAGCAGTCTCCCTGGGGGGATCTACACTGAAGCTTTCTTT,CASSLPGGIYTEAFF
TRBJ1-2,-,TRBV30,once,11,TGTGCCTGGGAGGTCTACTATGGCTACACCTTC,CAWEVYYGYTF
TRBJ1-3,-,TRBV9,-,17,TGTGCCAGCAGCGTAGGGTCGGGGGCAGGCTCTGGAAACACCATATATTTT,CASSVGSGAGSGNTIYF
TRBJ1-4,TRBD1,TRBV5-1,-,14,TGCGCCAGCAGCCCGAGACAGGGGGAAGAAAAACTGTTTTTT,CASSPRQGEEKLFF
TRBJ2-3,-,TRBV18,-,15,TGTGCCAGCTCACCACCGTTAACAGGAGCAGATACGCAGTATTTT,CASSPPLTGADTQYF
TRBJ2-3,-,TRBV7-7,medium-sized,17,TGTGCTAGCAGCTTTCATTTTCATGGTCCAGAGGGAGATACGCAGTATTTT,CASSFHFHGPEGDTQYF
TRBJ2-3,TRBD2,TRBV27,-,19,TGTGCCAGCAGTTTAGGGACCCCGGGGACTAGCGGGTTACTCGATACGCAGTATTTT,CASSLGTPGTSGLLDTQYF
TRBJ1-2,TRBD1,TRBV12-5,-,16,TGTGCTAGTGGTTTGGTACTAACAGGGGTAAAATATGGCTACACCTTC,CASGLVLTGVKYGYTF
TRBJ2-7,-,TRBV5-1,-,15,TGCGCCAGCAGCTTGGACAGGGCCGGCGAGTACGAGCAGTACTTC,CASSLDRAGEYEQYF
TRBJ2-3,-,TRBV4-3,-,13,TGCGCCAGCAGCCCCTCTATGGGTGATACGCAGTATTTT,CASSPSMGDTQYF
TRBJ1-1,-,TRBV27,medium-sized,12,TGTGCCAGCAGCTCGGGGGGAGTCGAGGCTTTCTTT,CASSSGGVEAFF
TRBJ2-5,TRBD2,TRBV2,few,17,TGTGCCAGCAGTGAAGGAGGAGGTGGCGGGAGGATGGAGACCCAGTACTTC,CASSEGGGGGRMETQYF
TRBJ2-2,-,TRBV30,-,12,TGTGCCGGAAACAGGGTCCCCGGGGAGCTGTTTTTT,CAGNRVPGELFF
TRBJ1-6,-,TRBV6-5,-,14,TGCGCCAGCAGTTCGGCCGAGGTGGATTCACCCCTCCACTTT,CASSSAEVDSPLHF
TRBJ2-7,TRBD2,TRBV10-3,-,10,TGTGCCACGGGGGGGTCCGAGCAGTACTTC,CATGGSEQYF
TRBJ2-5,-,TRBV7-2,-,15,TGTGCCAGCAGCTTGTTTCACCTGGGCGAAGAGACCCAGTACTTC,CASSLFHLGEETQYF
TRBJ2-1,TRBD1,TRBV6-1,-,12,TGTGCCATCCCGGGACAGGGAAGGAACCGGTTCTTC,CAIPGQGRNRFF
TRBJ2-5,-,TRBV7-6,-,12,TGTGCCAGCAGCAAGCCGGAAGAGACCCAGTACTTC,CASSKPEETQYF
TRBJ1-4,-,TRBV28,-,12,TGTGCCAGCACTGCAACTAATGAAAAACTGTTTTTT,CASTATNEKLFF
TRBJ2-7,-,TRBV2,-,16,TGTGCCAGCAGTGTCCGTGGGGGGCCCGCGTCCTACGAGCAGTACTTC,CASSVRGGPASYEQYF
TRBJ2-5,TRBD2,TRBV27,-,13,TGTGCCAGCAGTGGGGGGGGACTGGAGACCCAGTACTTC,CASSGGGLETQYF
TRBJ2-2,-,TRBV10-3,-,15,TGTGCCATCAGTGTCTCTGGATCTGACACCGGGGAGCTGTTTTTT,CAISVSGSDTGELFF
TRBJ2-7,-,TRBV28,once,13,TGTGCCAGCAGTCTACCGTCCTCCTACGAGCAGTACTTC,CASSLPSSYEQYF
TRBJ2-7,TRBD1,TRBV7-2,-,13,TGTGCCAGCAGCCGCACAGGGGTCTACGAGCAGTACTTC,CASSRTGVYEQYF
TRBJ2-1,-,TRBV7-9,-,16,TGTGCCAGCAGCCAATACAGGGTCTTAGCCTACAATGAGCAGTTCTTC,CASSQYRVLAYNEQFF
TRBJ2-1,TRBD1,TRBV7-3,-,15,TGTGCCAGCAGCCCCGGGACAGGGAGTAGCAATGAGCAGTTCTTC,CASSPGTGSSNEQFF
TRBJ2-1,-,TRBV11-2,-,14,TGTGCCAGCTTGTCCGCTTCCTCCTACAATGAGCAGTTCTTC,CASLSASSYNEQFF
TRBJ2-3,TRBD2,TRBV7-9,-,17,TGTGCCAGCAGCTCTTCCTGGACTAGCGGGCAGGCAGATACGCAGTATTTT,CASSSSWTSGQADTQYF
TRBJ2-2,TRBD2,TRBV7-2,-,15,TGTGCCAGCAGCTTAGTAGCGGGGGGGACCGGGGAGCTGTTTTTT,CASSLVAGGTGELFF
TRBJ2-1,TRBD2,TRBV5-5,-,16,TGTGCCAGCAGCCTAGCGGCACTTTCAATCTACAATGAGCAGTTCTTC,CASSLAALSIYNEQFF
TRBJ2-3,-,TRBV7-2,-,17,TGTGCCAGCAGCTTTTTTGACTTCTTCGGCGGCACAGATACGCAGTATTTT,CASSFFDFFGGTDTQYF
TRBJ1-5,TRBD1,TRBV4-3,-,17,TGCGCCAGCAGCCAAGCTGTCGGCGACAGGGGTGGGCAGCCCCAGCATTTT,CASSQAVGDRGGQPQHF
TRBJ2-7,TRBD2,TRBV7-9,-,15,TGTGCCAGCAGCCCTCTAGCGGGAAGAACCTACGAGCAGTACTTC,CASSPLAGRTYEQYF
TRBJ1-2,-,TRBV9,-,16,TGTGCCAGCAGCGTAGATGTGTGGACAGCTAACTATGGCTACACCTTC,CASSVDVWTANYGYTF
TRBJ1-2,TRBD1,TRBV2,-,13,TGTGCCAGCAGGAGGACAGGGCCGGACGGCTACACCTTC,CASRRTGPDGYTF